This T cell receptor beta chain came from a study of cytomegalovirus exposure and HLA in healthy donors. On this clone itself: The antigen remains unidentified.

Findings of the study overall: A later analysis found TCR association rates differed by HLA locus, highest for DRB1 and lowest for HLA-C. What TCR beta sequences reportedly achieved was accurate prediction of HLA-A and HLA-B alleles in most subjects. TCR beta chains numbering more than 150 were designated cytomegalovirus-associated.

The study ran its PCR with 60 Vbeta and 13 Jbeta primers. Assay: immunoSEQ multiplex PCR; the TCRdb copy retains only in-frame clones and omits some. The sample has about 200,000 clones; the top ten hold around 6%. In germline, CDR1 is MGHRA, CDR2 YSYEKL. The CDR3 spans 19 residues. The trim removed 0 bases at V and 2 bases at J, leaving 12 bases unmatched. The sample comprised PBMCs. This receptor was obtained from a man aged 25-45 years in good health and CMV-seronegative. This sequence joins TRBV4-1 and TRBJ2-3; 9 bases are a match to TRBD2. The CDR3, as DNA: TGCGCCAGCAGCCAAGATCCCGGGGTAGCGGGAGTGCCCACAGATACGCAGTATTTT. Residues: CASSQDPGVAGVPTDTQYF.